Below, 30 T cell receptor beta chains from the same sample are listed, as sequenced in a study of blood T cell repertoires in COVID-19. This table comes from immunoSEQ multiplex PCR, and its TCRdb copy is limited to in-frame clones, with some not included. Here the sample spans about 150,000 clones, 76% being singletons. The specimen was peripheral blood. All receptors come from a man in his sixties with acute or convalescent COVID-19.

This clone was seen many times. This CDR3 reads CASKRDSSIGSPLHF. DNA of the CDR3: TGTGCCAGCAAACGGGACTCCTCAATTGGTTCACCCCTCCACTTT. The chain uses TRBV25-1 and TRBJ1-6; tentatively, D is TRBD1 (5 bases). CDR1 is MGHDK and CDR2 is SYGVNS in the germline V gene. This CDR3 comprises 15 residues. Trimming cost V 7 bases and J 9 bases, with 19 bases left between them.

This chain connects TRBV18 to TRBJ2-7; D possibly corresponds to TRBD1 (6 bases). Between the trimmed V and J ends, which lost 5 bases and 7 bases, there was a span of 18 bases. The germline V gene has CDR1 KGHSH and CDR2 LQKENI. CDR3 length: 14 residues. The CDR3 here is CASSNRVERAEQYF. The CDR3 DNA reads as TGTGCCAGCTCAAACAGGGTGGAGAGGGCGGAGCAGTACTTC.

The chain joins TRBV5-1 to TRBJ1-5; 8 nucleotides line up with TRBD1. V lost 7 bases, J lost 7 bases, and 10 bases stayed unmatched. CDR1 is SGHRS, CDR2 YFSETQ, per germline. The CDR3 totals 14 residues. The CDR3 region is CASGSGQEGQPQHF. The DNA of the CDR3 is TGCGCCAGCGGGTCGGGACAGGAAGGCCAGCCCCAGCATTTT.

The CDR3 here is CASSLFGNTEAFF. CDR3 bases: TGTGCCAGCAGCTTATTCGGGAACACTGAAGCTTTCTTT. The J gene is TRBJ1-1, the V gene TRBV7-9; D remains unclear. V was pared by 2 bases and J by 1 base, with 5 bases between. CDR3 length equals 13 residues. Germline V gene data show CDR1 as SEHNR and CDR2 as FQNEAQ (reference sequence).

V and J are TRBV12-3 or TRBV12-4 and TRBJ1-5; D ambiguous. The CDR3 is 11 amino acids. The V end was cut by 5 bases, the J end by 4 bases, with 3 bases between. The CDR3 here is CASSPNQPQHF. In DNA form, the CDR3 reads TGTGCCAGCAGTCCTAATCAGCCCCAGCATTTT.

The rearrangement joins TRBV25-1 to TRBJ1-1, with D possibly matching TRBD1 (6 bases). The CDR3 is made up of 12 amino acids. CDR1 MGHDK and CDR2 SYGVNS come from the germline V gene. V lost 3 bases, J lost 10 bases, and 12 bases lay in between. The CDR3 nucleotides read TGTGCCAGCAGTGACCAAACCAGGGGAGCTTTCTTT. It yields the protein CASSDQTRGAFF.

V and J are TRBV2 and TRBJ2-5; 8 bases are shared with TRBD1. The V and J ends lost 6 bases and 1 base, in that order; junction bases with no gene match: 4. CDR1 SNHLY and CDR2 FYNNEI come from the germline V gene. The CDR3 totals 14 residues. The CDR3 region is CASRGQVSQETQYF. CDR3 nucleotide sequence: TGTGCCAGCAGGGGACAGGTCTCCCAAGAGACCCAGTACTTC. The whole variable domain, filled in from reference TRBV2 and TRBJ2-5, reads EPEVTQTPSHQVTQMGQEVILRCVPISNHLYFYWYRQILGQKVEFLVSFYNNEISEKSEIFDDQFSVERPDGSNFTLKIRSTKLEDSAMYFCASRGQVSQETQYFGPGTRLLVL.

CDR3 sequence: CASTLGGRTTDTQYF. CDR3 nucleotide sequence: TGTGCCAGCACCCTGGGGGGACGGACCACAGATACGCAGTATTTT. This rearrangement joins TRBV9 to TRBJ2-3, with D perhaps TRBD2 (6 bases). V lost 6 bases, J lost 2 bases, and 16 bases lay in between. Germline CDR1 is SGDLS and CDR2 is YYNGEE. The CDR3 is made up of 15 amino acids.

The chain couples TRBV6-5 to TRBJ2-1; 8 nucleotides match TRBD1. The V gene end was trimmed by 4 bases and the J gene end by 5 bases; junction bases not matched to a gene: 7. The CDR3 extends over 15 amino acids. The germline gives CDR1 MNHEY, CDR2 SVGAGI. This CDR3 is CASSFGQGYDNEQFF. The DNA for the CDR3 is TGTGCCAGCAGTTTTGGACAGGGATACGACAATGAGCAGTTCTTC.

In its sample, this clone was seen a few times. This chain uses TRBV6-2 or TRBV6-3 with TRBJ2-2, with 7 bases matching TRBD2. V lost 6 bases to trimming and J lost 9 bases; unmatched junction nucleotides: 13. Germline values: CDR1 MNHEY, CDR2 SVGEGT. The length of the CDR3 is 15 residues. The CDR3 sequence is CASSHAGGGFRELFF. The CDR3 nucleotides read TGTGCCAGCAGCCACGCTGGGGGGGGGTTCCGGGAGCTGTTTTTT.

The CDR3 here is CASSAQAGGTYNEQFF. As DNA, the CDR3 is TGTGCCAGCAGCGCGCAAGCGGGAGGGACATACAATGAGCAGTTCTTC. The chain has TRBV7-3 and TRBJ2-1; TRBD2 matches 10 bases. V shed 5 bases, J shed 4 bases, and the junction held 8 bases outside the gene matches. CDR1 is SGHTA, CDR2 FQGTGA, per germline. The CDR3 extends over 16 amino acids.

In its sample, this clone was seen a few times. The chain employs TRBV27 and TRBJ1-3, with D hard to call. The V and J ends lost 3 bases and 1 base respectively, with 4 bases between them. This CDR3 is 13 amino acids long. From germline, CDR1 is MNHEY and CDR2 SMNVEV (reference sequence). The CDR3 sequence is CASSLSSGNTIYF. DNA of the CDR3: TGTGCCAGCAGTTTGTCGTCTGGAAACACCATATATTTT.

There are a few counts of this clone. The gene calls are TRBV4-1 and TRBJ1-4; D gene uncertain. Germline V lookup: CDR1 MGHRA, CDR2 YSYEKL. The CDR3 covers 14 residues. V lost 1 base to trimming and J lost 4 bases, with 7 bases between them. The CDR3 nucleotides are TGCGCCAGCAGCCAAGGCGAGTTTAATGAAAAACTGTTTTTT. Translating gives CASSQGEFNEKLFF.

V usage is TRBV27 and J usage is TRBJ2-7, with D tentatively TRBD2 (6 bases). Germline CDR1 MNHEY, CDR2 SMNVEV (reference sequence). CDR3 length: 14 amino acids. V was shortened by 6 bases and J by 1 base, with 13 bases between the two germline ends. The CDR3 protein is CASRRIRGSYEQYF. The CDR3 DNA reads as TGTGCCAGCAGACGAATACGGGGGTCCTACGAGCAGTACTTC.

The V gene is TRBV30, the J gene TRBJ2-1; possibly TRBD2 for D (6 bases). V lost 4 bases and J lost 2, with 15 bases in between. Germline V lookup: CDR1 GTSNPN, CDR2 SVGIG (reference sequence). The CDR3 runs to 15 residues. The CDR3 DNA sequence: TGTGCCTGGAAAATCGTCGGGAGTGCCTACAATGAGCAGTTCTTC. Protein product: CAWKIVGSAYNEQFF.

The J gene is TRBJ1-4, the V gene TRBV18; 9 bases map to TRBD1. Per the germline V gene, CDR1 is KGHSH and CDR2 is LQKENI. The junction had 9 bases not matched to a gene; V was cut back by 6 bases and J by 7 bases. The CDR3 runs 15 residues. CDR3 sequence: CASSLTQGASEKLFF. CDR3 nucleotide sequence: TGTGCCAGCTCTCTAACACAGGGGGCGTCTGAAAAACTGTTTTTT.

The chain has TRBV5-1 and TRBJ2-5, with D possibly TRBD2 on 6 matching bases. Germline CDR1 reads SGHRS; CDR2 reads YFSETQ. V was shortened by 1 base and J by 5 bases, with 18 bases between the two germline ends. The length of the CDR3 is 16 residues. The CDR3 sequence is CASSLPRDSSKETQYF. The CDR3 DNA follows: TGCGCCAGCAGCTTGCCCCGGGACTCGAGTAAGGAGACCCAGTACTTC.

The chain has TRBV7-8 and TRBJ2-7; 9 bases align to TRBD1. V shed 5 bases and J 3 bases; nucleotides not matched to a gene: 17. CDR1 is SGHVS, CDR2 FQNEAQ, per germline. The length of the CDR3 is 18 residues. CDR3: CASSHRDRENTKHYEQYF. The CDR3 DNA is TGTGCCAGCAGCCACCGGGACAGGGAGAACACTAAGCACTACGAGCAGTACTTC.

The chain employs TRBV19 and TRBJ2-7; the D is unclear. V lost 5 bases, J lost 3 bases, and 8 bases lay in between. This CDR3 is built from 12 residues. Germline values: CDR1 LNHDA, CDR2 SQIVND (reference sequence). The CDR3 is CASSASGYEQYF. In DNA, the CDR3 is TGTGCCAGTAGTGCATCAGGCTACGAGCAGTACTTC.

The chain combines TRBV19 with TRBJ2-1, with D hard to call. Germline V gene lookup returns CDR1 LNHDA and CDR2 SQIVND (reference sequence). The CDR3 runs 12 residues. V was cut by 6 bases and J by 0 bases, with 3 bases left in between. The CDR3 loop reads CASRSSYNEQFF. The DNA of the CDR3 is TGTGCCAGTAGGAGCTCCTACAATGAGCAGTTCTTC.

This chain connects TRBV5-1 to TRBJ1-3; TRBD1 aligns across 7 bases. Germline assignment: CDR1 SGHRS and CDR2 YFSETQ. CDR3 length: 15 residues. J gave up 2 bases and V 5 bases, and 7 bases lay outside the gene matches. The CDR3 spells CASSNTGTAGNTIYF. The CDR3 nucleotides read TGCGCCAGCAGTAATACCGGGACAGCTGGAAACACCATATATTTT.

The V gene is TRBV30, the J gene TRBJ1-5, with 9 nucleotides matching TRBD1. The CDR3 length is 16 residues. Germline assignment: CDR1 GTSNPN and CDR2 SVGIG (reference sequence). J lost 4 bases, V lost 2 bases, and 9 bases had no gene match. In DNA form, the CDR3 reads TGTGCCTGGAGTTATAAACAGGGGGCGCGTAATCAGCCCCAGCATTTT. It encodes CAWSYKQGARNQPQHF.

J is TRBJ2-3 and V is TRBV21-1; the D call of TRBD2 is as the table states it, not checked on the DNA. TRBV21-1 is a documented pseudogene. This CDR3 is 14 amino acids long. The CDR3 nucleotides read TGTGCCAGCAGCACAGGGACTAGCGGTCGGACGCAGTATTTT. Translating gives CASSTGTSGRTQYF.

The sample holds a few counts of this clone. CDR3 amino acids: CASSQGWTGNEQYF. The CDR3 DNA reads TGTGCCAGCAGCCAAGGGTGGACAGGGAATGAGCAGTACTTC. The gene calls are TRBV3-1 (or the pseudogene TRBV3-2) and TRBJ2-7; TRBD1 agrees at 8 bases. Germline V gene data show CDR1 as LGHDT and CDR2 as YNNKEL (reference sequence). Germline trimming cut 1 base from V and 7 bases from J; bases unmatched to any gene: 6. The CDR3 spans 14 residues.

The gene calls are TRBV15 and TRBJ2-3, with 7 bases fitting TRBD2. This CDR3 is built from 12 residues. J lost 3 bases, V lost 8 bases, and 2 bases had no gene match. CDR1 and CDR2 (germline): LNHNV, YYDKDF (reference sequence). Written as DNA, the CDR3 is TGTGCCACCGGGACTATAACAGATACGCAGTATTTT. Translated, it gives CATGTITDTQYF.

V is TRBV5-4 and J is TRBJ1-3, with 7 bases aligning to TRBD1. Losses at the gene ends were 1 base for V and 3 bases for J; bases not matched to a gene: 4. Germline CDR1 is SGHNT and CDR2 is YYREEE (reference sequence). The length of the CDR3 is 15 residues. This CDR3 is CASSLSAGGGNTIYF. Written as DNA, the CDR3 is TGTGCCAGCAGCTTGTCGGCAGGGGGTGGAAACACCATATATTTT.

The rearrangement links TRBV11-2 to TRBJ2-1, with 10 bases matching TRBD1. V was pared by 4 bases and J by 10 bases, with 10 bases of the junction left unmatched. This CDR3 is built from 15 residues. Per the germline V gene, CDR1 is SGHAT and CDR2 is FQNNGV. The CDR3 DNA follows: TGTGCCAGCAGCTCAGAGTGGGACAGGGGTTTGGAGCAGTTCTTC. Translated: CASSSEWDRGLEQFF.

The chain is built from TRBV9 and TRBJ2-2, with 9 bases identical to TRBD2. The V segment lost 0 bases and the J segment 4 bases; nucleotides outside the gene matches: 7. The CDR3 contains 17 residues. Germline-derived CDR1 and CDR2 are SGDLS and YYNGEE. CDR3 coding DNA: TGTGCCAGCAGCGTAGGTCAGCGGGAGGCGGTCACCGGGGAGCTGTTTTTT. This translates into CASSVGQREAVTGELFF.

This clone came up a few times. In nucleotides, the CDR3 is TGTGCCTGGAGCTCCGGGGGTGGAACGCAGTATTTT. Translating it yields CAWSSGGGTQYF. The chain employs TRBV30 and TRBJ2-3; D might be TRBD2 (6 bases). This CDR3 is built from 12 residues. The V and J ends lost 3 bases and 9 bases respectively, with 13 bases between them. The V gene's germline CDR1 is GTSNPN and CDR2 SVGIG (reference sequence). The variable domain in full, completed from reference TRBV30 and TRBJ2-3, reads SQTIHQWPATLVQPVGSPLSLECTVEGTSNPNLYWYRQAAGRGLQLLFYSVGIGQISSEVPQNLSASRPQDRQFILSSKKLLLSDSGFYLCAWSSGGGTQYFGPGTRLTVL.

This rearrangement joins TRBV5-1 to TRBJ2-7, with a possible D match to TRBD2 (5 bases). Per germline, CDR1 SGHRS and CDR2 YFSETQ. The V and J ends lost 5 bases and 5 bases respectively, with 17 bases between them. The CDR3 consists of 14 residues. The CDR3 spells CASRWTGSEDEQYF. Here the CDR3 DNA reads TGCGCCAGCAGGTGGACGGGAAGTGAGGACGAGCAGTACTTC.